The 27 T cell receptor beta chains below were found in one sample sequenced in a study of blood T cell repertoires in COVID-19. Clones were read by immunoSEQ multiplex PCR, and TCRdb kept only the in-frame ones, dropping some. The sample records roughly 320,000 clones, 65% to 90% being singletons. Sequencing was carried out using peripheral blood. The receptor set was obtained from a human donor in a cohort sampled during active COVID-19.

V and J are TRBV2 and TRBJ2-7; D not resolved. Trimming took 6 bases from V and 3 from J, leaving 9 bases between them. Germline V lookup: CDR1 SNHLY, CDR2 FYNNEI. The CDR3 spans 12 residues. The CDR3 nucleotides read TGTGCCAGCAGCAGGCAAAACTACGAGCAGTACTTC. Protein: CASSRQNYEQYF.

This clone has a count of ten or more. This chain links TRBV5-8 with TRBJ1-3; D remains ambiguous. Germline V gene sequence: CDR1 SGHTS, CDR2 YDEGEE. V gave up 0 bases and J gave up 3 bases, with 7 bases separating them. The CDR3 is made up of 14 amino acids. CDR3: CASSLEGGGNTIYF. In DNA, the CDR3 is TGTGCCAGCAGCTTGGAGGGAGGTGGAAACACCATATATTTT.

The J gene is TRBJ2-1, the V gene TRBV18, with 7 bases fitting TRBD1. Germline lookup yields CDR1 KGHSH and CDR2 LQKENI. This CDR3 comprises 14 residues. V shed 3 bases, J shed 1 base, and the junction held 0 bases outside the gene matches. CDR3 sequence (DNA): TGTGCCAGCTCACCGGGACAGTCCTACAATGAGCAGTTCTTC. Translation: CASSPGQSYNEQFF.

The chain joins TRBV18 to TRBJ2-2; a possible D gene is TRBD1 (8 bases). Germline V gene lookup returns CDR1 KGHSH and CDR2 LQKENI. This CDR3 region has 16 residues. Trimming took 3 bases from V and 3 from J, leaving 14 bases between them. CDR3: CASSPRTGRDTGELFF. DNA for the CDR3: TGTGCCAGCTCACCTCGGACAGGGAGGGACACCGGGGAGCTGTTTTTT.

In DNA, the CDR3 is TGTGCCAGCGGCCCGACAGGAATCGACTACGAGCAGTACTTC. This sequence encodes CASGPTGIDYEQYF. The chain is built from TRBV14 and TRBJ2-7, with a possible D match to TRBD1 (6 bases). Germline assignment: CDR1 SGHDN and CDR2 FVKESK. This CDR3 is 14 amino acids long. The V end was cut by 8 bases, the J end by 3 bases, with 17 bases between.

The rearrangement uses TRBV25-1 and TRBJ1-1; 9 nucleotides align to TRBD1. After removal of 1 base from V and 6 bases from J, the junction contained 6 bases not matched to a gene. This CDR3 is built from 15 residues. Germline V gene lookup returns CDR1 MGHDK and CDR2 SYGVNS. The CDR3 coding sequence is TGTGCCAGCAGTGAATTTGGGACAGGGAGCCCTGAAGCTTTCTTT. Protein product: CASSEFGTGSPEAFF. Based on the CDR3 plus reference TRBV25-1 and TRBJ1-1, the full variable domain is EADIYQTPRYLVIGTGKKITLECSQTMGHDKMYWYQQDPGMELHLIHYSYGVNSTEKGDLSSESTVSRIRTEHFPLTLESARPSHTSQYLCASSEFGTGSPEAFFGQGTRLTVV.

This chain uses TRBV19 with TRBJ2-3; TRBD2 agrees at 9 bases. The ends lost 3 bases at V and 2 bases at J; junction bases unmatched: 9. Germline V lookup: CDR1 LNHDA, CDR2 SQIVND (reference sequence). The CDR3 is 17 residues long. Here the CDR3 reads CASSILRLAGNTDTQYF. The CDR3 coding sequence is TGTGCCAGTAGTATCTTGAGGCTAGCGGGGAACACAGATACGCAGTATTTT.

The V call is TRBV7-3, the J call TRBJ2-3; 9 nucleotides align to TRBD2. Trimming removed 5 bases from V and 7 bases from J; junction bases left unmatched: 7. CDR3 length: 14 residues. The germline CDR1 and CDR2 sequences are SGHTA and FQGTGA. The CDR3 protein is CASSPSGNLHTQYF. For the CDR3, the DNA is TGTGCCAGCAGCCCTAGCGGGAATTTACATACGCAGTATTTT.

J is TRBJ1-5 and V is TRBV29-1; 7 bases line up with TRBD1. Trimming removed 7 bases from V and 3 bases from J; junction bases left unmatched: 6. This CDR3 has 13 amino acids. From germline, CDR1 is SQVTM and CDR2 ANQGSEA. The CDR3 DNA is TGCAGCGCTACAGACAGGGACAATCAGCCCCAGCATTTT. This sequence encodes CSATDRDNQPQHF.

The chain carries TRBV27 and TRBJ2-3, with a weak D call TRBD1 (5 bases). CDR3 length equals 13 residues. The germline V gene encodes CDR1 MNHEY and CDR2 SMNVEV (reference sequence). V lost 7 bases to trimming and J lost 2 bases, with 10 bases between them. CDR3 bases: TGTGCCAGCAAGGACACCAACACAGATACGCAGTATTTT. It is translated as CASKDTNTDTQYF.

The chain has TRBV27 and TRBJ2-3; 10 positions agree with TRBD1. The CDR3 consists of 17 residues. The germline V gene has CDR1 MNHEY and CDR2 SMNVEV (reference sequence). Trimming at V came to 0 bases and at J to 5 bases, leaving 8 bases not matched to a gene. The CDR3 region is CASSLSLDRGWGDTQYF. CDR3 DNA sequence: TGTGCCAGCAGTTTATCTCTGGACAGGGGGTGGGGAGATACGCAGTATTTT.

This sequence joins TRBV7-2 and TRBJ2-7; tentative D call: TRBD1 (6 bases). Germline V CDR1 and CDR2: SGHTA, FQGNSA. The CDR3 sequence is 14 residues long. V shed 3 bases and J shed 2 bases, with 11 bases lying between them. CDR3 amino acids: CASSLETGAYEQYF. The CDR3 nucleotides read TGTGCCAGCAGCTTGGAGACAGGAGCCTACGAGCAGTACTTC. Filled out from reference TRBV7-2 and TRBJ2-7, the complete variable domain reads GAGVSQSPSNKVTEKGKDVELRCDPISGHTALYWYRQSLGQGLEFLIYFQGNSAPDKSGLPSDRFSAERTGGSVSTLTIQRTQQEDSAVYLCASSLETGAYEQYFGPGTRLTVT.

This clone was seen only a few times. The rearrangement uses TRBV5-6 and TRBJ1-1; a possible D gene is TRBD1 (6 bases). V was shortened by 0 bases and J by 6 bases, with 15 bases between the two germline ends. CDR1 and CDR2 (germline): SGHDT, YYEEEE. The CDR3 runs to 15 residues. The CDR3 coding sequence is TGTGCCAGCAGCTTGGTGGGGGCACAAATCCCTGAAGCTTTCTTT. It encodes CASSLVGAQIPEAFF.

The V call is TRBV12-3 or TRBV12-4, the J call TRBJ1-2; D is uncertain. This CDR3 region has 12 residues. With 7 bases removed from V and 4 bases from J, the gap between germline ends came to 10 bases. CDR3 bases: TGTGCCAGCACCTCAGGAATCTATGGCTACACCTTC. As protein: CASTSGIYGYTF.

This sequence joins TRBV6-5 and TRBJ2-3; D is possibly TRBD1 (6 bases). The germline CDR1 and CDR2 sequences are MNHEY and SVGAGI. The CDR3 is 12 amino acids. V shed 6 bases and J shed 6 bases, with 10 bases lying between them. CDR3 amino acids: CASSSGVDTQYF. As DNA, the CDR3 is TGTGCCAGCAGCTCAGGGGTGGATACGCAGTATTTT.

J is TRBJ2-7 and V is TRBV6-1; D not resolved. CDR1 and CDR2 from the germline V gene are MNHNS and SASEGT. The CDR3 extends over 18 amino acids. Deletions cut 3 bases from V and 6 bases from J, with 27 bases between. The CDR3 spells CASSEFRLVRIPTGEQYF. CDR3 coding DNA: TGTGCCAGCAGTGAGTTCCGCCTCGTTCGGATTCCAACGGGCGAGCAGTACTTC.

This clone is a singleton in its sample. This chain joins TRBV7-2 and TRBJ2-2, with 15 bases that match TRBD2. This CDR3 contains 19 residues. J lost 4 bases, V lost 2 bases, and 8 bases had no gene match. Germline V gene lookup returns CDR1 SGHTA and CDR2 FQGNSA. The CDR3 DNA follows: TGTGCCAGCAGCTTAATCGGACTAGCGGGGGGGCCGAGCACCGGGGAGCTGTTTTTT. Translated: CASSLIGLAGGPSTGELFF.

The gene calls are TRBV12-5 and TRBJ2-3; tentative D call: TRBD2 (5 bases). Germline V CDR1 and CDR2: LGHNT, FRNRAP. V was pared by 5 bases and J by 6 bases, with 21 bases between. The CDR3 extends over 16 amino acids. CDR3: CASGHSGIKVLDTQYF. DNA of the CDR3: TGTGCTAGTGGTCACAGCGGAATTAAGGTTCTCGATACGCAGTATTTT.

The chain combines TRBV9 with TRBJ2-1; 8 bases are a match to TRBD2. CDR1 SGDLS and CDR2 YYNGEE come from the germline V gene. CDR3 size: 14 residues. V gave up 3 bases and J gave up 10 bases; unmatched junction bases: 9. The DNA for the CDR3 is TGTGCCAGCAGCGCAACTAGCGGAGCACGGGAGCAGTTCTTC. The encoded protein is CASSATSGAREQFF.

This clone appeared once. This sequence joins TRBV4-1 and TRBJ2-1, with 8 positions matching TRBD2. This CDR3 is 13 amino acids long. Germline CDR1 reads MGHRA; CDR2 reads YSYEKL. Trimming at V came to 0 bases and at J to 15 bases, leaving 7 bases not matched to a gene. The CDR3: CASSQESGTRRFF. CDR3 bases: TGCGCCAGCAGCCAAGAGTCCGGGACTAGACGGTTCTTC.

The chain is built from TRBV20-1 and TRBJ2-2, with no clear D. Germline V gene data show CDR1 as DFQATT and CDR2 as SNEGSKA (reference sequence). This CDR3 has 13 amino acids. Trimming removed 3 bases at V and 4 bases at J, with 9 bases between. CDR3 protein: CSASFPGTGELFF. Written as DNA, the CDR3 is TGCAGTGCTAGTTTCCCGGGCACCGGGGAGCTGTTTTTT.

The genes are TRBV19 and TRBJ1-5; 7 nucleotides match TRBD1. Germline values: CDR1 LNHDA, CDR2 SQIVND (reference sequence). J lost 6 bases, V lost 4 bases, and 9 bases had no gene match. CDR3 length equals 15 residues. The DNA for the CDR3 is TGTGCCAGTAGTAGACAACAGGGGCGAAGTCAGCCCCAGCATTTT. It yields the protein CASSRQQGRSQPQHF. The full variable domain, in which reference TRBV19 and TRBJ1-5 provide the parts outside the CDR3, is DGGITQSPKYLFRKEGQNVTLSCEQNLNHDAMYWYRQDPGQGLRLIYYSQIVNDFQKGDIAEGYSVSREKKESFPLTVTSAQKNPTAFYLCASSRQQGRSQPQHFGDGTRLSIL.

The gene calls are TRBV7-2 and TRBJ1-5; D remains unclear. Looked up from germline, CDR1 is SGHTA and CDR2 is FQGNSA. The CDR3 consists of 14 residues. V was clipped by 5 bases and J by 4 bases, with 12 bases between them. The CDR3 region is CASSPRTGNQPQHF. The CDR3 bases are TGTGCCAGCAGCCCACGGACGGGAAATCAGCCCCAGCATTTT. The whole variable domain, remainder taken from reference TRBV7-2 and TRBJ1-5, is GAGVSQSPSNKVTEKGKDVELRCDPISGHTALYWYRQSLGQGLEFLIYFQGNSAPDKSGLPSDRFSAERTGGSVSTLTIQRTQQEDSAVYLCASSPRTGNQPQHFGDGTRLSIL.

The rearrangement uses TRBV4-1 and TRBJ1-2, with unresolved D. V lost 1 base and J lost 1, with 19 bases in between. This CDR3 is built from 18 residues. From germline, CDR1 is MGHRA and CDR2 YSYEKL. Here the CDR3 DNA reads TGCGCCAGCAGCCAAGTTAGGCGGGCGGATGCTCGTAACTATGGCTACACCTTC. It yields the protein CASSQVRRADARNYGYTF.

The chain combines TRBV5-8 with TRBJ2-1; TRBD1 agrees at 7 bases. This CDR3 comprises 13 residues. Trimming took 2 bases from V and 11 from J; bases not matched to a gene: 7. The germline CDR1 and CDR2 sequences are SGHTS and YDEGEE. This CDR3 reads CASSLRDSPKQFF. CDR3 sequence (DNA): TGTGCCAGCAGCTTACGGGACAGTCCTAAGCAGTTCTTC.

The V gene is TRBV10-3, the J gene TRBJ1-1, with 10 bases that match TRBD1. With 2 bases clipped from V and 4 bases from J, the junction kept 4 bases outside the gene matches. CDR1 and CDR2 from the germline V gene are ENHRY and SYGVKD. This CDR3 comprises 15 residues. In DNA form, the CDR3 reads TGTGCCATCAGTGAGCCTGGACAGGGGGGCACTGAAGCTTTCTTT. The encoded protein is CAISEPGQGGTEAFF.

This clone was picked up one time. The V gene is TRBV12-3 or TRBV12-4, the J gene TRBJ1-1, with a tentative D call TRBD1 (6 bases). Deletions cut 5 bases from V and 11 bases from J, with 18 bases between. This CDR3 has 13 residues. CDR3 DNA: TGTGCCAGCAGTGTAGGGACACCCTTGGGGGCTTTCTTT. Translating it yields CASSVGTPLGAFF.